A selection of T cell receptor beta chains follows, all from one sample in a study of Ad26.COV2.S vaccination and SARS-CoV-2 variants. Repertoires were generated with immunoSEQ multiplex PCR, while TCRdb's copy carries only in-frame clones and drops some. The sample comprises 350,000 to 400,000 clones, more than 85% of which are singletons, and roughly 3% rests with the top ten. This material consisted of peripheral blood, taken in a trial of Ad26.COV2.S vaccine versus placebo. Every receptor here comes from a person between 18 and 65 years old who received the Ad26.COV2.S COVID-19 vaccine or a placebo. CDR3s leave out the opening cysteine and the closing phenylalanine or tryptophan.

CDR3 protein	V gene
ASSSTREGEQY	TRBV6-5
ASRQDSNYGYT	TRBV7-9
ATEQGNQETQY	TRBV2
ASSHPNSPLH	TRBV4-1
ASSLSGTGNYGYT	TRBV19
ASSLDPGTPTETQY	TRBV7-7
ASSQDPRETQY	TRBV4-1
ATTDTRGVPGELF	TRBV28
ASSPRFGSLH	TRBV19
ASSQDYARHLSSEQY	TRBV4-1
ASSEVGGNTEAF	TRBV2
ASSLEVGGLNNSPLH	TRBV7-9
ASSLGRIAKNIQY	TRBV13
ASSLGRTYEQY	TRBV7-2
ASSPGRYEQY	TRBV18
ASTPGLRYEKLF	TRBV11-2
ASSRGSQGTGSYEQY	TRBV3-1/TRBV3-2
ASGWTRGEQETQY	TRBV6-5
ASSERLGRIYGYT	TRBV2
ASSQGTYNSPLH	TRBV3-1/TRBV3-2
ASSGIPNYGYT	TRBV11-2
ATSDTDGLEGETQY	TRBV24-1
ASSLEGSTRGAF	TRBV5-6
AWNRPGQGVPDTQY	TRBV30
ASTVGGLGGYT	TRBV2
ASSLGTGVHAGANVLT	TRBV7-9
ASSQEFRGPFTNEKLF	TRBV4-3
ASSSQAGFNYGYT	TRBV7-8
ASSESGGSGETQY	TRBV25-1
ASSKGQGSYEQY	TRBV6-5
AIMASGGVDTQY	TRBV10-3
ASSLGEAPLH	TRBV5-4
ASSLAGMDTEAF	TRBV7-2
ASSAGDGSNQPQH	TRBV5-1